Below, 21 T cell receptor beta chains from the same sample are listed, as sequenced in a study of regulatory T cells in long-lasting Graves disease. Time point: newly diagnosed GD, antithyroid drugs for less than 3 months. Extracted PBMC RNA gave rise to the TCR library. CDR3 regions were amplified by Arm-PCR using iRepertoire HTBI primers to build TCR beta libraries. In TCRdb, the multiplex PCR reads were re-called with MiXCR into one record per CDR3 protein. Here the sample spans approximately 400,000 distinct CDR3 sequences, about 15% being singletons. Separately, the same data were catalogued under a study of T cells in Graves' hyperthyroidism and ophthalmopathy.

Sequencing was performed on peripheral blood mononuclear cells (PBMCs), taken at new diagnosis, from a patient treated with antithyroid drugs. These receptors all come from a woman aged 25 to 39 with Graves disease.

In this sample, this clonotype turned up many times. V is TRBV18 and J is TRBJ2-7; the match to TRBD1 covers 9 bases. V lost 1 base, J lost 4 bases, and 5 bases stayed unmatched. The CDR3 has 15 amino acids. CDR1 and CDR2 from the germline V gene are KGHSH and LQKENI. The CDR3 sequence is CASSPRDRVGYEQYF. In nucleotides, the CDR3 is TGTGCCAGCTCACCACGGGACAGGGTAGGGTACGAGCAGTACTTC.

This clonotype was recorded once. This may stem from a read error, because a much larger clone lies one nucleotide away. V is TRBV5-1 and J is TRBJ2-7; TRBD1 matches at 7 bases. In germline, CDR1 is SGHRS, CDR2 YFSETQ. The CDR3 sequence is 16 residues long. CDR3 nucleotides: TGCGTCAGCAGCTTGGTGGCAGGGGGTGAGCTGAGTGAGCAGTACTTC. Protein: CVSSLVAGGELSEQYF. The variable domain in full, completed from reference TRBV5-1 and TRBJ2-7, reads KAGVTQTPRYLIKTRGQQVTLSCSPISGHRSVSWYQQTPGQGLQFLFEYFSETQRNKGNFPGRFSGRQFSNSRSEMNVSTLELGDSALYLCVSSLVAGGELSEQYFGPGTRLTVT.

This clonotype was observed at least ten times. This chain uses TRBV27 with TRBJ2-5, with 9 bases lining up with TRBD2. Germline assignment: CDR1 MNHEY and CDR2 SMNVEV (reference sequence). Trimming at V came to 5 bases and at J to 4 bases, leaving 8 bases not matched to a gene. This CDR3 has 15 residues. The CDR3 coding sequence is TGTGCCAGCAGTACCCTAGGAGCGGGAGGAGAGACCCAGTACTTC. It encodes CASSTLGAGGETQYF.

The chain uses TRBV20-1 and TRBJ2-2, with D maybe TRBD1 (5 bases). The germline V and J ends were trimmed by 6 bases and 2 bases, with 16 bases remaining between them. From germline, CDR1 is DFQATT and CDR2 SNEGSKA (reference sequence). The CDR3 extends over 15 amino acids. CDR3 in DNA: TGCAGTGCCGCTAGGCGACAGTTAAACACCGGGGAGCTGTTTTTT. Protein: CSAARRQLNTGELFF.

The chain carries TRBV5-8 and TRBJ1-3; the D gene is possibly TRBD1 (6 bases). The germline gives CDR1 SGHTS, CDR2 YDEGEE. V lost 6 bases and J 6 bases, leaving 16 bases between the germline ends. CDR3 length: 14 residues. The CDR3 region has the DNA TGTGCCAGCAAACTGGGGGCTAGCGAAAACACCATATATTTT. Residues: CASKLGASENTIYF.

The chain recombines TRBV28 with TRBJ1-1; 7 nucleotides match TRBD1. CDR3 size: 16 residues. From germline, CDR1 is MDHEN and CDR2 SYDVKM. Trimming removed 6 bases from V and 0 bases from J; junction bases left unmatched: 10. The CDR3 DNA sequence: TGTGCCAGCAGCTCAGACAGGGAGACCATGAACACTGAAGCTTTCTTT. It encodes CASSSDRETMNTEAFF.

Ten or more counts support this clonotype. The chain employs TRBV20-1 and TRBJ1-5; TRBD1 matches 7 bases. This CDR3 region has 17 residues. The trim removed 2 bases at V and 0 bases at J, leaving 10 bases unmatched. Germline V gene lookup returns CDR1 DFQATT and CDR2 SNEGSKA (reference sequence). The CDR3 protein is CSARSGGTAYSNQPQHF. CDR3 nucleotide sequence: TGCAGTGCTAGAAGCGGTGGGACAGCCTATAGCAATCAGCCCCAGCATTTT.

This clonotype was recorded a few times. The CDR3 end shows no conserved phenylalanine or tryptophan, and so a read error is likely. The genes are TRBV11-2 and TRBJ2-3, with D perhaps TRBD2 (5 bases). Germline CDR1 reads SGHAT; CDR2 reads FQNNGV. The CDR3 has 14 amino acids. V was cut by 3 bases and J by 0 bases, with 7 bases left in between. The CDR3 protein is CASSFGGSTDTQYL. DNA for the CDR3: TGTGCCAGCAGCTTTGGCGGGAGCACAGATACGCAGTATTTA.

In this sample, this clonotype turned up many times. V usage is TRBV18 and J usage is TRBJ2-7; D is ambiguous. V was pared by 8 bases and J by 0 bases, with 17 bases between. In germline, CDR1 is KGHSH, CDR2 LQKENI. This CDR3 has 15 residues. The CDR3 region is CASERRTGSSYEQYF. In DNA form, the CDR3 reads TGTGCCAGCGAAAGGCGAACGGGCAGCTCCTACGAGCAGTACTTC.

The table lists this clonotype with a count of one. The rearrangement uses TRBV19 and TRBJ2-1, with 10 bases identical to TRBD2. This CDR3 is 19 amino acids long. V lost 5 bases to trimming and J lost 0 bases; unmatched junction nucleotides: 13. In germline, CDR1 is LNHDA, CDR2 SQIVND (reference sequence). CDR3 sequence reads: CASSRRGGTSAYSYNEQFF. In nucleotides, the CDR3 is TGTGCCAGTAGTCGTCGCGGGGGGACTAGCGCCTACTCCTACAATGAGCAGTTCTTC.

This chain joins TRBV30 and TRBJ1-2, with 7 bases fitting TRBD1. V dropped 5 bases and J dropped 7; count of bases not matched to a gene: 13. From germline, CDR1 is GTSNPN and CDR2 SVGIG (reference sequence). The CDR3 is 14 amino acids. The CDR3 loop is CAWDRENGLRGYTF. The CDR3, as DNA: TGTGCCTGGGACAGGGAAAATGGTCTGCGTGGCTACACCTTC. Using reference TRBV30 and TRBJ1-2 for the parts outside the CDR3, the full variable domain is SQTIHQWPATLVQPVGSPLSLECTVEGTSNPNLYWYRQAAGRGLQLLFYSVGIGQISSEVPQNLSASRPQDRQFILSSKKLLLSDSGFYLCAWDRENGLRGYTFGSGTRLTVV.

At least ten counts were recorded for this clonotype. V gene TRBV11-2 combines with J gene TRBJ2-7; a possible D gene is TRBD1 (5 bases). V lost 0 bases, J lost 2 bases, and 17 bases lay in between. Germline values: CDR1 SGHAT, CDR2 FQNNGV. The CDR3 spans 17 residues. Written as DNA, the CDR3 is TGTGCCAGCAGCTTAGATATGGGGCAAGGGCCGACCTACGAGCAGTACTTC. This sequence encodes CASSLDMGQGPTYEQYF. Looking up the rest from reference TRBV11-2 and TRBJ2-7 gives the full variable domain: EAGVAQSPRYKIIEKRQSVAFWCNPISGHATLYWYQQILGQGPKLLIQFQNNGVVDDSQLPKDRFSAERLKGVDSTLKIQPAKLEDSAVYLCASSLDMGQGPTYEQYFGPGTRLTVT.

This clonotype was detected ten times or more. This chain links TRBV6-5 with TRBJ2-1, with 11 bases aligning to TRBD1. CDR3 length: 15 residues. The V and J ends lost 2 bases and 8 bases, in that order; junction bases with no gene match: 5. Germline loops: CDR1 MNHEY, CDR2 SVGAGI. The CDR3 reads CASSYGTGGRDEQFF. For the CDR3, the DNA is TGTGCCAGCAGTTACGGGACAGGGGGGCGCGATGAGCAGTTCTTC.

V and J are TRBV19 and TRBJ2-6; 11 positions match TRBD1. The CDR3 is 17 amino acids. V trimming: 7 bases; J trimming: 3 bases; junction bases outside the gene matches: 8. CDR1 and CDR2 (germline): LNHDA, SQIVND (reference sequence). In DNA form, the CDR3 reads TGTGCCAGTACCCCCCGGACAGGGGGCGGTGGGGCCAACGTCCTGACTTTC. As protein: CASTPRTGGGGANVLTF.

This clonotype was seen many times. The CDR3 reads CSAPGTGTNYGYTF. DNA of the CDR3: TGCAGTGCTCCCGGGACCGGGACTAACTATGGCTACACCTTC. V gene TRBV20-1 combines with J gene TRBJ1-2, with D possibly TRBD1 on 5 matching bases. From germline, CDR1 is DFQATT and CDR2 SNEGSKA (reference sequence). This CDR3 has 14 residues. V was cut by 5 bases and J by 0 bases, with 13 bases left in between.

In this sample, this clonotype turned up a few times. CDR3 DNA sequence: TGTGCCAGCAGCTCTACTATGGAAGAGACCCAGTACTTC. Translating it yields CASSSTMEETQYF. V usage is TRBV14 and J usage is TRBJ2-5; D not resolved. V shed 5 bases and J shed 3 bases, with 10 bases lying between them. The CDR3 loop spans 13 amino acids. The germline V gene has CDR1 SGHDN and CDR2 FVKESK.

At least ten counts were recorded for this clonotype. The chain has TRBV11-2 and TRBJ2-1; no clear D gene. Germline CDR1 and CDR2: SGHAT and FQNNGV. With 6 bases removed from V and 1 base from J, the gap between germline ends came to 7 bases. This CDR3 is built from 13 residues. The CDR3 DNA is TGTGCCAGCAGTGACGGGTCCTACAATGAGCAGTTCTTC. Its protein is CASSDGSYNEQFF.

The sample holds a few counts of this clonotype. Mismatch with germline at one junction end may stem from a read error. This chain connects TRBV10-3 to TRBJ2-3, with D perhaps matching TRBD1 (6 bases). The DNA end is a closer match to TRBJ1-1, so the J assignment may be wrong. This CDR3 spans 15 amino acids. The V gene's germline CDR1 is ENHRY and CDR2 SYGVKD. CDR3 DNA: TGTGCCATCAGTGAGTCGACAGGACGCGGCACTGGAGCTTTCTTT. Translation gives CAISESTGRGTGAFF.

J is TRBJ1-2 and V is TRBV14; the D gene is possibly TRBD1 (5 bases). The ends were cut back, 4 bases at V and 9 bases at J, with 18 bases in the middle. Germline lookup yields CDR1 SGHDN and CDR2 FVKESK. The CDR3 sequence is 14 residues long. The DNA of the CDR3 is TGTGCCAGCAGCCCTAAGACAGAACTTAAGCGCTACACCTTC. Residues: CASSPKTELKRYTF.

For this clonotype: This could be a read error, since a much larger clone is one nucleotide away. The rearrangement joins TRBV28 to TRBJ2-3; unclear D gene. Trimming shortened V by 0 bases and J by 7 bases, and 14 bases separated the two germline ends. There are 15 residues in the CDR3. CDR1 MDHEN and CDR2 SYDVKM come from the germline V gene. The CDR3 DNA follows: TGTGCCAGCAGTTTATGGAAAGTGAATTGGTATACGCAGTATTTT. Its protein is CASSLWKVNWYTQYF.

The chain carries TRBV24-1 and TRBJ1-2; D ambiguous. Looked up from germline, CDR1 is KGHDR and CDR2 is SFDVKD. V was cut by 3 bases and J by 5 bases, with 9 bases left in between. This CDR3 is built from 13 residues. The CDR3: CATSDGRMYGYTF. The CDR3 DNA reads TGTGCCACCAGTGATGGACGGATGTATGGCTACACCTTC.